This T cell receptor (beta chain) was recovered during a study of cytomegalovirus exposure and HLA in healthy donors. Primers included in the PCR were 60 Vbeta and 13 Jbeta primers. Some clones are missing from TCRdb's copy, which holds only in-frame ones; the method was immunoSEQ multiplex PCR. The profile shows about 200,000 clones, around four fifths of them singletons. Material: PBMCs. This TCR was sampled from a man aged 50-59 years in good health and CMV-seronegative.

CDR3 DNA sequence: TGTGCCTCGGGGACAGGGGCGAACACCGGGGAGCTGTTTTTT. Protein product: CASGTGANTGELFF. The rearrangement uses TRBV30 and TRBJ2-2; 10 nucleotides align to TRBD1. Per the germline V gene, CDR1 is GTSNPN and CDR2 is SVGIG (reference sequence). V lost 7 bases, J lost 0 bases, and 2 bases stayed unmatched. This CDR3 is built from 14 residues.